A selection of T cell receptor beta chains follows, all from one sample in a study of siplizumab effects on memory and regulatory T cells. Generated by immunoSEQ multiplex PCR, the TCRdb table keeps only in-frame clones and is missing some. The sample records roughly 69,000 clones, 75% to 90% being singletons. Sequenced: memory CD4+ T cells sorted from blood. The receptor source for this set is a human donor in good health. Each CDR3 is given with its conserved first and last residue. The order of the fields is CDR3 protein, V gene.

CAWSFPGGPTYEQYF TRBV30
CASSRDDFNFGITEAFF TRBV18
CASSLEGVRTEAFF TRBV27
CASSAQSPGLAVGKADTQYF TRBV9
CASSQHQLGQGVGEQYF TRBV23-1
CASSLEYEQYF TRBV5-5
CASSFGQETQYF TRBV7-2
CASSLEGVSNQPQHF TRBV5-1
CASSYGGTGTRGEQYF TRBV5-1
CASNDKGSGETQYF TRBV25-1
CASRAHIAAREQYF TRBV6-1
CASSLVSTGSGNTIYF TRBV7-6
CASSLQAGSYEQYF TRBV13
CASSAGQGVAEAFF TRBV5-1
CASSLEGLAGGSRFF TRBV11-2
CASSHVDWNEQFF TRBV4-1
CASSATFGQPGNTIYF TRBV5-1
CASSQEGRLANEQFF TRBV4-1
CASSAEGGLSSYNEQFF TRBV6-4
CASSLGQGEAFF TRBV7-6
CASSSGPGNTIYF TRBV5-6
CASYAGFSPLHF TRBV2
CASSLGPTSREAFF TRBV27
CSVGPAITGELFF TRBV29-1
CASSRDRNTEAFF TRBV11-2
CASNTLAGGSETQYF TRBV6-1
CATGQRNTEAFF TRBV6-1
CASSTRVTSGLIYEQYF TRBV21-1
CASSERRRNTEAFF TRBV6-1
CASSPLGETTNEKLFF TRBV18
CASSPPEAVGAFF TRBV11-2
CASSLAGAGGPGETQYF TRBV5-1
CASREAINYEQYF TRBV6-5
CASSPLTGAENTIYF TRBV27
CASSLWGQGKTEAFF TRBV28
CASSPGTGGNYEQYF TRBV18
CASSYFMGEQYF TRBV6-5
CASSRRSSGANVLTF TRBV7-8
CASSPQGTGEQPQHF TRBV18
CASSQDAWGYTF TRBV4-2
CASRSSSETQYF TRBV28
CASSYGGTDTQYF TRBV19
CASSPTSGSTYEQYF TRBV18
CASSDGTSGRRGREQYF TRBV9
CASSLRAEETQYF TRBV7-9
CSATFRDEQFF TRBV20-1
CASKTQAGEYF TRBV6-1
CASSGLAGEQFF TRBV6-5
CASRRDVGEFF TRBV2
CASSYSGARDQPQHF TRBV6-5
CASSLAGTSEEQFF TRBV27
CASSGVAGGLFTGELFF TRBV9
CASSPGQGAYYGYTF TRBV5-4
CASSLRTGSYGYTF TRBV14
CASSEGRFGGYTF TRBV2
CASSLKQGTYTEAFF TRBV19
CASRPTGPSYEQYF TRBV10-1